The 26 T cell receptor beta chains reported below all come from one sample, sequenced in a study of blood T cell repertoires in COVID-19. This table comes from immunoSEQ multiplex PCR, and its TCRdb copy is limited to in-frame clones, with some not included. The sample records approximately 260,000 clones, about 85% being singletons. Sequenced input: peripheral blood. The receptors shown here come from a man in his late teens or twenties with active or convalescent COVID-19.

This chain connects TRBV6-5 to TRBJ2-5; TRBD2 matches 7 bases. This CDR3 has 13 amino acids. V lost 11 bases and J lost 3; bases outside the gene matches: 9. Germline assignment: CDR1 MNHEY and CDR2 SVGAGI. The DNA for the CDR3 is TGTGCCTCCCGCGCGGGAGTTAAAGAGACCCAGTACTTC. Its protein is CASRAGVKETQYF.

This chain uses TRBV27 with TRBJ1-1; 10 nucleotides align to TRBD1. Germline CDR1 reads MNHEY; CDR2 reads SMNVEV (reference sequence). The CDR3 totals 12 residues. The V gene end was trimmed by 6 bases and the J gene end by 8 bases; junction bases not matched to a gene: 3. This CDR3 reads CASRDRGPEAFF. Written as DNA, the CDR3 is TGTGCCAGCAGAGACAGGGGGCCGGAAGCTTTCTTT.

This chain links TRBV2 with TRBJ1-2; D is undetermined. The CDR3 is made up of 12 amino acids. Deletions cut 2 bases from V and 5 bases from J, with 6 bases between. The germline CDR1 and CDR2 sequences are SNHLY and FYNNEI. CDR3 nucleotide sequence: TGTGCCAGCAGTGAACTGTTGTATGGCTACACCTTC. This codes for CASSELLYGYTF.

This clone was detected a few times. The V gene is TRBV13, the J gene TRBJ2-2; D is perhaps TRBD2 (6 bases). V lost 2 bases to trimming and J lost 1 base, with 14 bases between them. Germline V lookup: CDR1 PRHDT, CDR2 FYEKMQ (reference sequence). CDR3 size: 17 residues. The DNA for the CDR3 is TGTGCCAGCAGCTTATTTCGCGGTAGCGGGAACACCGGGGAGCTGTTTTTT. Protein product: CASSLFRGSGNTGELFF.

The chain is built from TRBV9 and TRBJ2-5; D remains ambiguous. Germline CDR1 is SGDLS and CDR2 is YYNGEE. The ends were cut back, 0 bases at V and 2 bases at J, with 11 bases in the middle. There are 15 residues in the CDR3. Written as DNA, the CDR3 is TGTGCCAGCAGCGTAGGGGTCAGGAAGCAAGAGACCCAGTACTTC. It is translated as CASSVGVRKQETQYF.

The rearrangement uses TRBV30 and TRBJ2-7; D possibly corresponds to TRBD2 (5 bases). The CDR3 has 14 residues. From germline, CDR1 is GTSNPN and CDR2 SVGIG (reference sequence). Trimming removed 1 base at V and 2 bases at J, with 12 bases between. The DNA of the CDR3 is TGTGCCTGGAGTGAAATAGCGTACCCCTACGAGCAGTACTTC. Translated: CAWSEIAYPYEQYF.

This clone has ten or more counts. V gene TRBV28 combines with J gene TRBJ2-2; 14 positions match TRBD2. Germline loops: CDR1 MDHEN, CDR2 SYDVKM. The CDR3 is made up of 18 amino acids. Losses at the gene ends were 3 bases for V and 5 bases for J; bases not matched to a gene: 8. The CDR3 spells CASSFPPGLAGDTGELFF. In DNA, the CDR3 is TGTGCCAGCAGTTTTCCCCCGGGACTAGCGGGAGATACCGGGGAGCTGTTTTTT.

The J gene is TRBJ2-7, the V gene TRBV9; D not certain. The CDR3 consists of 14 residues. Germline V gene data show CDR1 as SGDLS and CDR2 as YYNGEE. Deletions cut 0 bases from V and 7 bases from J, with 14 bases between. This CDR3 reads CASSVDGRSGEQYF. The CDR3 coding sequence is TGTGCCAGCAGCGTAGATGGAAGGAGTGGGGAGCAGTACTTC.

The chain links TRBV7-9 to TRBJ1-4; 9 positions match TRBD1. After removal of 2 bases from V and 6 bases from J, the junction contained 4 bases not matched to a gene. Germline V gene lookup returns CDR1 SEHNR and CDR2 FQNEAQ (reference sequence). The CDR3 is 15 residues long. CDR3 DNA: TGTGCCAGCAGCTTAACAGGGGGCGACGATGAAAAACTGTTTTTT. Its translation: CASSLTGGDDEKLFF.

Details on this clone: A junction end diverges from the germline sequence, so it may reflect a read error. The rearrangement links TRBV5-1 to TRBJ2-3; TRBD2 might be the D (6 bases). This CDR3 contains 15 residues. Germline values: CDR1 SGHRS, CDR2 YFSETQ. CDR3 loop: CASRLGASGTDTQYF. Written as DNA, the CDR3 is TGCGCCAGCAGGTTGGGCGCTAGCGGCACAGATACGCAGTATTTT.

The chain is built from TRBV30 and TRBJ1-2, with D possibly being TRBD1 (5 bases). Germline CDR1 GTSNPN, CDR2 SVGIG (reference sequence). Trimming took off 2 bases at V and 0 bases at J, with 10 bases between the two ends. CDR3 size: 14 residues. CDR3 loop: CAWSPDRTNYGYTF. CDR3 DNA: TGTGCCTGGAGTCCCGACAGAACTAACTATGGCTACACCTTC.

This clone is a singleton in its sample. V and J are TRBV3-1 (or the pseudogene TRBV3-2) and TRBJ2-7, with a weak D call TRBD1 (6 bases). The CDR3 spans 14 residues. Between the trimmed V and J ends, which lost 2 bases and 6 bases, there was a span of 14 bases. The germline gives CDR1 LGHDT, CDR2 YNNKEL (reference sequence). The CDR3 bases are TGTGCCAGCAGCCAACATCCACAGGGACCCGAGCAGTACTTC. Amino acids: CASSQHPQGPEQYF.

CDR3 nucleotides: TGTGCCACCAGCAATAAAAGAGACGAGCAGTACTTC. This sequence encodes CATSNKRDEQYF. The J gene is TRBJ2-7, the V gene TRBV15, with D uncertain. CDR1 and CDR2 from the germline V gene are LNHNV and YYDKDF (reference sequence). V lost 4 bases and J lost 5, with 9 bases in between. The CDR3 extends over 12 amino acids.

This rearrangement joins TRBV7-2 to TRBJ2-6; no clear D gene. The CDR3 sequence is 14 residues long. Germline V gives CDR1 SGHTA, CDR2 FQGNSA. The V and J ends lost 3 bases and 1 base respectively, with 4 bases between them. CDR3 region: CASSFQSGANVLTF. CDR3 coding DNA: TGTGCCAGCAGCTTTCAGTCTGGGGCCAACGTCCTGACTTTC.

The genes are TRBV12-3 or TRBV12-4 and TRBJ2-2; maybe TRBD2 (5 bases). This CDR3 is 11 amino acids long. Trimming stripped 6 bases from V and 8 bases from J, with 7 bases between. This CDR3 is CASSRGGELFF. The CDR3 DNA reads TGTGCCAGCAGCAGAGGGGGGGAGCTGTTTTTT.

Of note for this clone: Other DNA sequences within the sample encode an identical CDR3. The chain joins TRBV29-1 to TRBJ2-1; D is ambiguous. Germline-derived CDR1 and CDR2 are SQVTM and ANQGSEA. V lost 3 bases and J lost 4, with 4 bases in between. CDR3 length equals 11 residues. CDR3 DNA sequence: TGCAGCGTTGACAGGTACAATGAGCAGTTCTTC. This encodes CSVDRYNEQFF.

The gene calls are TRBV3-1 (or the pseudogene TRBV3-2) and TRBJ2-7, with 8 bases that match TRBD1. The ends lost 11 bases at V and 5 bases at J; junction bases unmatched: 8. The CDR3 is made up of 12 amino acids. Per germline, CDR1 LGHDT and CDR2 YNNKEL (reference sequence). The DNA for the CDR3 is TGTGCCGCCGGGACAGGCCTAAACGAGCAGTACTTC. Translating it yields CAAGTGLNEQYF.

This rearrangement joins TRBV18 to TRBJ2-7; D possibly corresponds to TRBD1 (5 bases). The V end was cut by 10 bases, the J end by 2 bases, with 12 bases between. The CDR3 is 12 residues long. CDR1 and CDR2 from the germline V gene are KGHSH and LQKENI. The CDR3 DNA is TGTGCCACAGGGCCTTCCCCCTACGAGCAGTACTTC. It yields the protein CATGPSPYEQYF.

This clone was seen only once. This chain links TRBV6-5 with TRBJ2-3; TRBD1 aligns across 12 bases. After removal of 8 bases from V and 3 bases from J, the junction contained 3 bases not matched to a gene. CDR1 and CDR2 from the germline V gene are MNHEY and SVGAGI. The CDR3 runs 14 residues. CDR3 DNA: TGTGCCAGCTCGGGACAGGGGGCAACAGATACGCAGTATTTT. It is translated as CASSGQGATDTQYF.

V usage is TRBV24-1 and J usage is TRBJ2-3; 7 bases agree with TRBD1. CDR1 is KGHDR, CDR2 SFDVKD, per germline. There are 17 residues in the CDR3. J gave up 3 bases and V 3 bases, and 11 bases lay outside the gene matches. The CDR3: CATSDPKTGLQTDTQYF. CDR3 nucleotide sequence: TGTGCCACCAGTGATCCCAAGACAGGGCTGCAAACAGATACGCAGTATTTT.

The J gene is TRBJ2-2, the V gene TRBV24-1; a possible D gene is TRBD1 (6 bases). This CDR3 has 15 amino acids. The V end was cut by 3 bases, the J end by 7 bases, with 14 bases between. Germline CDR1 reads KGHDR; CDR2 reads SFDVKD. The CDR3 loop is CATSDGGRTNGELFF. The CDR3 coding sequence is TGTGCCACCAGTGATGGGGGCAGGACCAACGGGGAGCTGTTTTTT.

This clone was picked up a small number of times. V and J are TRBV28 and TRBJ1-5; 10 bases are a match to TRBD1. Germline values: CDR1 MDHEN, CDR2 SYDVKM. With V trimmed by 5 bases and J by 2 bases, 3 bases remained unmatched. This CDR3 is built from 15 residues. In DNA, the CDR3 is TGTGCCAGCAGTCCCGGGACAGGGGGCAATCAGCCCCAGCATTTT. Encoded protein: CASSPGTGGNQPQHF.

V is TRBV6-1 and J is TRBJ2-7; possibly TRBD2 for D (5 bases). CDR1 is MNHNS, CDR2 SASEGT, per germline. V shed 3 bases and J shed 6 bases, with 12 bases lying between them. The CDR3 contains 13 residues. CDR3 coding DNA: TGTGCCAGCAGTGAGGGAGCAAGGAGCGAGCAGTACTTC. It is translated as CASSEGARSEQYF.

Only one count was recorded for this clone. The chain joins TRBV7-8 to TRBJ1-6; TRBD1 might be the D (5 bases). The germline CDR1 and CDR2 sequences are SGHVS and FQNEAQ. This CDR3 contains 15 residues. CDR3 residues: CASRQPGSYNSPLHF. The CDR3 coding sequence is TGTGCTTCACGCCAGCCAGGGTCCTATAATTCACCCCTCCACTTT.

The count of this clone is one. This chain joins TRBV15 and TRBJ2-4; TRBD1 matches 8 bases. CDR3 size: 15 residues. J gave up 9 bases and V 7 bases, and 14 bases lay outside the gene matches. Germline V gives CDR1 LNHNV, CDR2 YYDKDF (reference sequence). The CDR3 reads CATIGARDRGVIQYF. The CDR3 nucleotides are TGTGCCACCATCGGGGCCCGTGACAGGGGTGTCATTCAGTACTTC.

The chain is built from TRBV5-4 and TRBJ1-2, with 7 nucleotides matching TRBD1. CDR1 is SGHNT, CDR2 YYREEE, per germline (reference sequence). V lost 5 bases, J lost 13 bases, and 14 bases stayed unmatched. CDR3 length: 13 residues. The CDR3 bases are TGTGCCAGCAGGGATGGGACAGATAAAAAAATCACCTTC. Residues: CASRDGTDKKITF. Full variable domain (outside the CDR3, taken from reference TRBV5-4 and TRBJ1-2): ETGVTQSPTHLIKTRGQQVTLRCSSQSGHNTVSWYQQALGQGPQFIFQYYREEENGRGNFPPRFSGLQFPNYSSELNVNALELDDSALYLCASRDGTDKKITFGSGTRLTVV.